This section outlines one T cell receptor (beta chain) sequence together with its context. This entry belongs to a study of blood T cells in healthy people across ages. Primers used in a second PCR of about 6 to 11 cycles were a sample-barcoded 5' primer and a J-beta primer mix. Every molecule of cDNA carried a tag from a template-switch adaptor with 12 random nucleotides. TCRdb passed the 5' RACE reads through MiXCR, listing each CDR3 protein once. The sample lists over 1,300,000 distinct CDR3 sequences, around 55% seen once, with under 8.5% in the top ten. CDR3 length: 14 residues. V lost 5 bases to trimming and J lost 6 bases, with 15 bases between them.

V usage is TRBV12-3 or TRBV12-4 and J usage is TRBJ2-3; maybe TRBD1 (6 bases). The clonotype originates from a man younger than 30 in good health. Input material: blood. The chain's CDR3 is CASSLRFRGDTQYF. The CDR3 nucleotides read TGTGCCAGCAGTCTTCGATTCAGGGGTGATACGCAGTATTTT.